A selection of T cell receptor beta chains follows, all from one sample in a study of shared T cell receptors in the human thymus. The assay was immunoSEQ multiplex PCR, and TCRdb's table has in-frame clones only and misses some. This sample has around 67,000 clones, with nearly 95% found just once. Sequencing used thymocytes. Receptors originate from a human donor. The conserved cysteine and the conserved F or W are not part of the CDR3 here. Each record gives: clone size, V gene, CDR3 protein. Clone size, where shown, is once, few, many, or a class for clones that have expanded.

abundance: NA; v_gene: TRBV19; CDR3aa: ASSIGRDSRIHMRDTEAF
abundance: NA; v_gene: TRBV11-3; CDR3aa: ASSLATGELF
abundance: NA; v_gene: TRBV5-1; CDR3aa: ASSLVAGRDSGNTIY
abundance: NA; v_gene: TRBV7-6; CDR3aa: ASSTLQYHGGNTIY
abundance: NA; v_gene: TRBV4-1; CDR3aa: ASSQDSRTSGSYEQY
abundance: NA; v_gene: TRBV28; CDR3aa: ASSLWPGLLHEKLF
abundance: NA; v_gene: TRBV14; CDR3aa: ASSQLQGYEQF
abundance: NA; v_gene: TRBV19; CDR3aa: ASSIGDRAGDTQY
abundance: NA; v_gene: TRBV6-1; CDR3aa: ASRPRQTTDTQY
abundance: NA; v_gene: TRBV4-1; CDR3aa: ASSQDQNSLLTDTQY
abundance: NA; v_gene: TRBV7-9; CDR3aa: ASSFAVGETQY
abundance: NA; v_gene: TRBV4-3; CDR3aa: ASSQDGPSPAYEQY
abundance: NA; v_gene: TRBV7-2; CDR3aa: ASSFWTSHNEQF
abundance: few; v_gene: TRBV4-2; CDR3aa: ASSAPGLPGRETQY
abundance: NA; v_gene: TRBV4-3; CDR3aa: ASQKRAGGFTDTQY
abundance: NA; v_gene: TRBV4-3; CDR3aa: ASSQRHHNYGYT
abundance: NA; v_gene: TRBV18; CDR3aa: ASSPEETQY
abundance: NA; v_gene: TRBV2; CDR3aa: ASRPRGVAETQY